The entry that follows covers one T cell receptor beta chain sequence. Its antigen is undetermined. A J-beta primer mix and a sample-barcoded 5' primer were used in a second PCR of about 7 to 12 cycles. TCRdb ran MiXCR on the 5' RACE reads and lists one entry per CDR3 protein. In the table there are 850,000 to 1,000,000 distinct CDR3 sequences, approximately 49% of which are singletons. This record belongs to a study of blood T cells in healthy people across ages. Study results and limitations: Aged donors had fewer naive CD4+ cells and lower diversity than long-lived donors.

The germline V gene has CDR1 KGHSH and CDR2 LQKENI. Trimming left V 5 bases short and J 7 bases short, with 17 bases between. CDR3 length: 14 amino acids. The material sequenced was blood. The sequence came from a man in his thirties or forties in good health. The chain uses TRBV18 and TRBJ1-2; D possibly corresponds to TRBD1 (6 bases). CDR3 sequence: CASSTLRQVSGYTF. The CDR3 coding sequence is TGTGCCAGCTCAACTTTACGACAGGTCTCTGGCTACACCTTC.